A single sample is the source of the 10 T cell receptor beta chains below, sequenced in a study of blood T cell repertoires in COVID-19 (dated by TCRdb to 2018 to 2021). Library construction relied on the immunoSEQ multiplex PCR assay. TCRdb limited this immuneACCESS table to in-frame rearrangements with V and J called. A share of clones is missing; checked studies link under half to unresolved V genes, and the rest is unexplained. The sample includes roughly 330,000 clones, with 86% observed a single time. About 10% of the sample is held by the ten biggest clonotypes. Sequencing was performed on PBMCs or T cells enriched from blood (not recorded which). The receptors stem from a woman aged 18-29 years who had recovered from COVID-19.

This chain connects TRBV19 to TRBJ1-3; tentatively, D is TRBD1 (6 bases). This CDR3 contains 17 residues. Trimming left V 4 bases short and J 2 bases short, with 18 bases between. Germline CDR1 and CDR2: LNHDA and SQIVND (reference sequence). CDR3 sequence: CASSTFGTGPPGNTIYF. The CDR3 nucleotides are TGTGCCAGTAGTACATTTGGCACAGGGCCTCCTGGAAACACCATATATTTT.

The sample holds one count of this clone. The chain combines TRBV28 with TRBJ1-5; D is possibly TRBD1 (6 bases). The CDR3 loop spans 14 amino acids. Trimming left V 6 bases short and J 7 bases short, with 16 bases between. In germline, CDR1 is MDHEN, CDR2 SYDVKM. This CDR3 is CASSPTGFRQPQHF. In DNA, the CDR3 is TGTGCCAGCAGCCCCACAGGGTTTCGGCAGCCCCAGCATTTT.

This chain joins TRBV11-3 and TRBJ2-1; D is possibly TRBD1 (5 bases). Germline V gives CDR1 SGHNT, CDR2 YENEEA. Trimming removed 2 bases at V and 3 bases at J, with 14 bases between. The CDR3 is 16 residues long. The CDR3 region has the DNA TGTGCCAGCAGCTTAAATGGTCAGGGTCTCTACAATGAGCAGTTCTTC. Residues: CASSLNGQGLYNEQFF.

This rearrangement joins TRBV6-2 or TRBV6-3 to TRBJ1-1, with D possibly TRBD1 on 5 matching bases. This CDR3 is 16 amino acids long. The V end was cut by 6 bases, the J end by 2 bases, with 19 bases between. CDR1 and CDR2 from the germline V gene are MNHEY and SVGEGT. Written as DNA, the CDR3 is TGTGCCAGCAGCCCTTTTATGGACACTATTAACACTGAAGCTTTCTTT. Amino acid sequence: CASSPFMDTINTEAFF.

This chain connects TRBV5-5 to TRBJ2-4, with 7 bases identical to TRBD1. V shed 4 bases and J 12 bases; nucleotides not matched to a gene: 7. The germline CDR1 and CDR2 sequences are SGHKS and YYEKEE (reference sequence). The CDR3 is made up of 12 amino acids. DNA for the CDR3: TGTGCCAGCAGCGAGACAGGGTTCGATCAGTACTTC. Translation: CASSETGFDQYF.

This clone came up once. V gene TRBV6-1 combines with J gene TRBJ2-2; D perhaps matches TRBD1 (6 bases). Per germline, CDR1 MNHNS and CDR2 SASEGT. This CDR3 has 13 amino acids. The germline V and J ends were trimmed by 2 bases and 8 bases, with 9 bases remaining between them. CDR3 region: CASSESGTGELFF. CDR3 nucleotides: TGTGCCAGCAGTGAATCTGGGACAGGGGAGCTGTTTTTT.

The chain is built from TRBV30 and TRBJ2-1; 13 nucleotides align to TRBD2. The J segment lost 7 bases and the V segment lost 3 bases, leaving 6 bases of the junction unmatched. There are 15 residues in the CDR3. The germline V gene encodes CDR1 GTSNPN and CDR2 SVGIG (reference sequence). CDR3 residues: CAWSGLAGVGNEQFF. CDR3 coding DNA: TGTGCCTGGAGCGGACTAGCGGGGGTGGGGAATGAGCAGTTCTTC.

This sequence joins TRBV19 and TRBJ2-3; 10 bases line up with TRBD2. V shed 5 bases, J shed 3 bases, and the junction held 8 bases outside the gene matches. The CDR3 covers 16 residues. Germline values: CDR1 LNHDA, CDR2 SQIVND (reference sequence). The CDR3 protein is CASSLSGGARTDTQYF. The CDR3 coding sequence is TGTGCCAGTAGTTTAAGCGGGGGGGCGAGGACAGATACGCAGTATTTT.

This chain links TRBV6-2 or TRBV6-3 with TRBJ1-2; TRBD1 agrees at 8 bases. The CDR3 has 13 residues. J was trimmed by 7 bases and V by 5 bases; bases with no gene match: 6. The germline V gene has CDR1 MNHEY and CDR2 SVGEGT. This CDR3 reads CASSKKGTGGYTF. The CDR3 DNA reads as TGTGCCAGCAGTAAAAAGGGGACAGGTGGCTACACCTTC.

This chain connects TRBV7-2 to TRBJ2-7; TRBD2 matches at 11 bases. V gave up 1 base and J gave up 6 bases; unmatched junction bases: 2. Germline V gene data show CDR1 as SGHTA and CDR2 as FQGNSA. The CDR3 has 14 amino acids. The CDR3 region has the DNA TGTGCCAGCAGCTTAGATAGCGGGAGGGCCGAGCAGTACTTC. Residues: CASSLDSGRAEQYF. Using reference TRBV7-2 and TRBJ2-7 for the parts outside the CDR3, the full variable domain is GAGVSQSPSNKVTEKGKDVELRCDPISGHTALYWYRQSLGQGLEFLIYFQGNSAPDKSGLPSDRFSAERTGGSVSTLTIQRTQQEDSAVYLCASSLDSGRAEQYFGPGTRLTVT.